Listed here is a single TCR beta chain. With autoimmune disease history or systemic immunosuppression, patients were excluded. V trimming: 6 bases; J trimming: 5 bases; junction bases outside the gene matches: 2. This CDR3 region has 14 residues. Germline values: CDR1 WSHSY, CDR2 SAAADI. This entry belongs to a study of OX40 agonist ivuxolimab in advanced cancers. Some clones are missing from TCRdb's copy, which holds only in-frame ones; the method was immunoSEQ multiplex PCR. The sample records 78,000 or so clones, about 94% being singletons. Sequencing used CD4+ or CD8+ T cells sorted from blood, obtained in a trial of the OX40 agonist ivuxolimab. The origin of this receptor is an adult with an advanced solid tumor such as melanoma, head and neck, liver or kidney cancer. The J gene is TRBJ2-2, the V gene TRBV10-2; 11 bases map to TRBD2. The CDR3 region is CASRTSGTTGELFF. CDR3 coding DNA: TGCGCCAGCAGGACTAGCGGGACGACCGGGGAGCTGTTTTTT.